Below are 14 T cell receptor beta chains sequenced from a single sample in a study of CD8+CD57+ T cells in acquired aplastic anemia. The use of genomic DNA as template underpinned the TCR beta VDJ and CDR3 profiling. TCRdb recomputed calls from the reads with MiXCR, one row per CDR3 protein. The table records roughly 120,000 distinct CDR3 sequences, 55% to 60% of them present only once. Only patients with CD8+CD57+ cell expansion on flow cytometry were chosen for sequencing. The specimen sequenced was sorted CD4+, CD8+, or CD8+CD57+ T cells (not recorded which) from PBMCs. The receptors were gathered from a human donor with aplastic anemia.

This clonotype occurred once. The rearrangement uses TRBV5-6 and TRBJ2-3; perhaps TRBD2 as D (6 bases). This CDR3 region has 17 residues. Per the germline V gene, CDR1 is SGHDT and CDR2 is YYEEEE. V was clipped by 0 bases and J by 4 bases, with 18 bases between them. CDR3 coding DNA: TGTGCCAGCAGCTTGGCCGGAGGGAGAGGTCTCGCAGATACGCAGTATTTT. Translation gives CASSLAGGRGLADTQYF.

The chain links TRBV20-1 to TRBJ2-3; TRBD2 is a possible D gene (5 bases). The V end was cut by 5 bases, the J end by 2 bases, with 17 bases between. The V gene's germline CDR1 is DFQATT and CDR2 SNEGSKA (reference sequence). There are 15 residues in the CDR3. CDR3 DNA: TGCAGTGCTTTGTACCCACGAGGGCTCACAGATACGCAGTATTTT. It yields the protein CSALYPRGLTDTQYF.

The chain carries TRBV2 and TRBJ2-5; D call uncertain. This CDR3 comprises 12 residues. The V and J ends lost 7 bases and 5 bases respectively, with 11 bases between them. Looked up from germline, CDR1 is SNHLY and CDR2 is FYNNEI. The chain's CDR3 is CASKEGFETQYF. CDR3 nucleotide sequence: TGTGCCAGCAAGGAAGGATTTGAGACCCAGTACTTC.

This clonotype was found a few times. CDR3 protein: CASSLFWNTEAFF. In DNA form, the CDR3 reads TGTGCCAGCAGTTTATTTTGGAACACTGAAGCTTTCTTT. The gene calls are TRBV27 and TRBJ1-1; D is unresolved. The germline V gene encodes CDR1 MNHEY and CDR2 SMNVEV (reference sequence). V was pared by 1 base and J by 1 base, with 4 bases between. The CDR3 is 13 amino acids.

In its sample, this clonotype was seen many times. V usage is TRBV20-1 and J usage is TRBJ1-2; TRBD1 matches 7 bases. Looked up from germline, CDR1 is DFQATT and CDR2 is SNEGSKA (reference sequence). The CDR3 contains 15 residues. With V trimmed by 0 bases and J by 4 bases, 8 bases remained unmatched. CDR3 region: CSARDPLEGAYGYTF. The CDR3 DNA sequence: TGCAGTGCTAGAGATCCGTTAGAGGGGGCCTATGGCTACACCTTC.

This clonotype was seen ten or more times. The CDR3 loop is CASSDRGLGAFF. DNA for the CDR3: TGTGCCAGCAGTGATAGGGGCCTTGGGGCTTTCTTT. V gene TRBV2 combines with J gene TRBJ1-1, with a possible D match to TRBD1 (5 bases). The CDR3 runs to 12 residues. Germline-derived CDR1 and CDR2 are SNHLY and FYNNEI. Trimming cost V 3 bases and J 11 bases, with 13 bases left between them.

The chain couples TRBV2 to TRBJ1-1; weak D call: TRBD1 (5 bases). Trimming took off 9 bases at V and 0 bases at J, with 8 bases between the two ends. CDR1 is SNHLY, CDR2 FYNNEI, per germline. CDR3 size: 12 residues. The CDR3 loop is CARDNLNTEAFF. CDR3 DNA: TGTGCCAGGGACAACCTGAACACTGAAGCTTTCTTT.

This clonotype was detected once. This chain joins TRBV10-2 and TRBJ1-1, with D perhaps TRBD1 (5 bases). Germline CDR1 WSHSY, CDR2 SAAADI. This CDR3 contains 15 residues. V lost 0 bases, J lost 4 bases, and 12 bases lay in between. The CDR3 loop is CASSESSRGGTEAFF. Written as DNA, the CDR3 is TGCGCCAGCAGTGAGTCGTCGAGGGGAGGCACTGAAGCTTTCTTT.

The chain is built from TRBV7-9 and TRBJ1-1; D is unclear. Germline V gene data show CDR1 as SEHNR and CDR2 as FQNEAQ (reference sequence). The CDR3 is 13 amino acids. Trimming stripped 2 bases from V and 1 base from J, with 5 bases between. The CDR3 DNA is TGTGCCAGCAGCTTAAATCAGAACACTGAAGCTTTCTTT. Encoded protein: CASSLNQNTEAFF.

V gene TRBV7-2 combines with J gene TRBJ2-7, with 11 bases that match TRBD2. Losses at the gene ends were 2 bases for V and 6 bases for J; bases not matched to a gene: 3. In germline, CDR1 is SGHTA, CDR2 FQGNSA. CDR3 size: 14 residues. CDR3 DNA sequence: TGTGCCAGCAGCTTACCACTAGCGGGAGTCGAGCAGTACTTC. Protein: CASSLPLAGVEQYF.

The V gene is TRBV24-1, the J gene TRBJ2-6; D gene uncertain. The germline V gene has CDR1 KGHDR and CDR2 SFDVKD. CDR3 length: 13 residues. V gave up 5 bases and J gave up 1 base, with 2 bases separating them. The CDR3 reads CATSVSGANVLTF. CDR3 DNA: TGTGCCACCAGTGTTTCTGGGGCCAACGTCCTGACTTTC.

This chain uses TRBV9 with TRBJ2-7; 7 nucleotides line up with TRBD1. The J segment lost 2 bases and the V segment lost 2 bases, leaving 7 bases of the junction unmatched. CDR3 length equals 15 residues. CDR1 is SGDLS, CDR2 YYNGEE, per germline. Here the CDR3 DNA reads TGTGCCAGCAGCGTTAGGGCAGGGGGTCCCTACGAGCAGTACTTC. It specifies CASSVRAGGPYEQYF.

This clonotype was seen just once. As DNA, the CDR3 is TGCAGTGCTAGGGATTACAGAGACTATGGCTACACCTTC. Amino acid sequence: CSARDYRDYGYTF. The chain is built from TRBV20-1 and TRBJ1-2; D remains ambiguous. The CDR3 totals 13 residues. From germline, CDR1 is DFQATT and CDR2 SNEGSKA (reference sequence). Trimming pared 3 bases from V and 3 bases from J, leaving 11 bases between.

This clonotype has only a few counts. The rearrangement uses TRBV15 and TRBJ1-6, with 7 positions matching TRBD1. The CDR3 spans 15 residues. V dropped 0 bases and J dropped 7; count of bases not matched to a gene: 3. Germline lookup yields CDR1 LNHNV and CDR2 YYDKDF (reference sequence). Written as DNA, the CDR3 is TGTGCCACCAGCAGAGATATACAGGGGAATTCACCCCTCCACTTT. Translated: CATSRDIQGNSPLHF.